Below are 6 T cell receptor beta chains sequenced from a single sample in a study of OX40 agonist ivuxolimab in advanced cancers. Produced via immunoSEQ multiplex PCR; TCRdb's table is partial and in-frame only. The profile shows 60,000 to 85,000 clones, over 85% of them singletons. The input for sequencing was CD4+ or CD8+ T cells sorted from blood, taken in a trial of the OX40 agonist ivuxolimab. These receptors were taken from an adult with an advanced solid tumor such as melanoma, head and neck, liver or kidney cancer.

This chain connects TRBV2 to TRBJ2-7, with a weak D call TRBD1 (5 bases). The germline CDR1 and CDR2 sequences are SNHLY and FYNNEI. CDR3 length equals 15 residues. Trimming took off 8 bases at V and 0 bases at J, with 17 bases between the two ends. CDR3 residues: CASGALPTISYEQYF. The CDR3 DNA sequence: TGTGCCAGCGGGGCGTTACCCACAATCTCCTACGAGCAGTACTTC. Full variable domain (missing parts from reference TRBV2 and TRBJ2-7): EPEVTQTPSHQVTQMGQEVILRCVPISNHLYFYWYRQILGQKVEFLVSFYNNEISEKSEIFDDQFSVERPDGSNFTLKIRSTKLEDSAMYFCASGALPTISYEQYFGPGTRLTVT.

CDR3 in DNA: TGTGCCAGTAGTATAGGCTGGGCTGGCGAGACCCAGTACTTC. It is translated as CASSIGWAGETQYF. The rearrangement links TRBV19 to TRBJ2-5; D is ambiguous. The CDR3 covers 14 residues. V dropped 1 base and J dropped 5 bases, with 11 bases sitting between them. CDR1 is LNHDA and CDR2 is SQIVND in the germline V gene (reference sequence).

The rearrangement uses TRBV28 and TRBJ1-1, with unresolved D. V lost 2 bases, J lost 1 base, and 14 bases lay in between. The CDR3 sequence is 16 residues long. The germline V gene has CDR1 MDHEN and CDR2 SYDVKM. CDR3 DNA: TGTGCCAGCAGTTTAGGGTATGTGGCAGGGAACACTGAAGCTTTCTTT. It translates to CASSLGYVAGNTEAFF.

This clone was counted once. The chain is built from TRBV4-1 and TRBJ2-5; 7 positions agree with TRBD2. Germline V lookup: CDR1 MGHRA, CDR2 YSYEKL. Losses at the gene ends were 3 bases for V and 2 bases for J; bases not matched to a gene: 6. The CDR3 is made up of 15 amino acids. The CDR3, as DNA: TGCGCCAGCAGCCAGAGCCTAGCGGTTCAAGAGACCCAGTACTTC. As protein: CASSQSLAVQETQYF.

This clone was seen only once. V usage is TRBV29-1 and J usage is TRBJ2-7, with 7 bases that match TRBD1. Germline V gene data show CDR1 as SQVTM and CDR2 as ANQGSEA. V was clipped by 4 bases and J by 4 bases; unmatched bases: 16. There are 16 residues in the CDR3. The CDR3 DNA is TGCAGCGTTGTAGACACCGGACAGGAAAGTTGGTACGAGCAGTACTTC. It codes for CSVVDTGQESWYEQYF.

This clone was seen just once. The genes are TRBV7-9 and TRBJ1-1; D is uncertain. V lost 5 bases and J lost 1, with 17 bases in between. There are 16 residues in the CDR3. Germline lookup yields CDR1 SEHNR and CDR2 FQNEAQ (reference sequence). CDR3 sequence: CASSPEGPGPNTEAFF. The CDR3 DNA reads TGTGCCAGCAGCCCAGAAGGCCCAGGACCGAACACTGAAGCTTTCTTT.